This TCR beta chain was sequenced in a study of shared clonotypes between healthy human individuals. About the study: Each donor's CD4 naive and CD4 memory cells filled three plates apiece, CD8 naive two, and CD8 memory one.

CD45RO-negative cells were positively selected for CCR7, leaving out terminally differentiated effector memory CD45RA+ cells. Of note for this clone: What it recognizes is unknown.

For every subset, genomic DNA was evenly distributed across several immunoSEQ plates. Sequencing used immunoSEQ multiplex PCR; TCRdb keeps in-frame clones, though not all of them. The sample yields around 2.1 million clones, about 93% seen once. The study's findings and limits: Though the depth was large, rarefaction showed that sorted-subset sequencing was incomplete. Sample collection involved blood only; tissue repertoires are likely different.

V lost 6 bases and J lost 2, with 11 bases in between. Germline V gene lookup returns CDR1 SGHDN and CDR2 FVKESK. This CDR3 is built from 13 residues. Input material: naive CD8+ T cells from PBMCs. This chain joins TRBV14 and TRBJ2-7; a possible D gene is TRBD2 (6 bases). The sequence came from a man between 18 and 29 years old in good health. Some clones in this sample may be carry-over from other donors' samples. The CDR3, as DNA: TGTGCCAGCAGACGGGACTCGACCTACGAGCAGTACTTC. This gives the protein CASRRDSTYEQYF.